The 10 T cell receptor beta chains below all came from one sample that was sequenced in a study of chemoradiotherapy in HPV16-positive cancers. Libraries were prepared by immunoSEQ multiplex PCR; TCRdb keeps only in-frame clonotypes and omits some of them. The top ten clones hold about 4.5% of a sample with more than 20,000 clones, roughly nine tenths of them seen once. Sequencing was performed on blood, taken from a patient who underwent chemoradiotherapy. The receptors here all came from a human donor with HPV-associated anogenital cancer.

Remarks on this clone: One end of the junction is discordant with germline, which a read error may explain. The chain uses TRBV5-8 and TRBJ1-3, with D perhaps matching TRBD1 (5 bases). The CDR3 spans 17 residues. CDR1 SGHTS and CDR2 YDEGEE come from the germline V gene. CDR3 in amino acids: CASSHSIQETSGNTIYF. The CDR3 nucleotides are TGCGCCAGCAGCCACTCAATACAGGAGACCTCTGGAAACACCATATATTTT.

This clone showed up just once. The V call is TRBV5-1, the J call TRBJ2-3; 8 bases are a match to TRBD2. CDR1 is SGHRS and CDR2 is YFSETQ in the germline V gene. The CDR3 has 13 amino acids. The ends lost 7 bases at V and 3 bases at J; junction bases unmatched: 4. CDR3 nucleotide sequence: TGCGCCAGCCTGGCTAGCGGGACAGATACGCAGTATTTT. Its protein product is CASLASGTDTQYF.

V is TRBV7-2 and J is TRBJ2-1; 7 bases are shared with TRBD2. V dropped 6 bases and J dropped 3; count of bases not matched to a gene: 5. Germline loops: CDR1 SGHTA, CDR2 FQGNSA. The CDR3 has 14 amino acids. CDR3 sequence (DNA): TGTGCCAGCAGTTCCGGGACTATCTACAATGAGCAGTTCTTC. Amino acid sequence: CASSSGTIYNEQFF.

V usage is TRBV11-2 and J usage is TRBJ1-1; D gene ambiguous. In germline, CDR1 is SGHAT, CDR2 FQNNGV. The CDR3 is 13 amino acids. Trimming removed 1 base from V and 10 bases from J, with 13 bases in between. The CDR3 loop is CASSLAGPHAAFF. Written as DNA, the CDR3 is TGTGCCAGCAGCTTAGCCGGCCCACACGCAGCTTTCTTT.

This chain connects TRBV9 to TRBJ2-4; 9 positions match TRBD2. This CDR3 is built from 17 residues. Looked up from germline, CDR1 is SGDLS and CDR2 is YYNGEE. With V trimmed by 0 bases and J by 1 base, 5 bases remained unmatched. CDR3 loop: CASSVGGLASAKNIQYF. The DNA of the CDR3 is TGTGCCAGCAGCGTAGGAGGACTAGCGTCGGCCAAAAACATTCAGTACTTC.

The chain has TRBV19 and TRBJ1-1; D is ambiguous. This CDR3 has 11 amino acids. Per the germline V gene, CDR1 is LNHDA and CDR2 is SQIVND (reference sequence). The V end lost 2 bases, the J end lost 6 bases, and 4 bases lay between the germline ends. CDR3 region: CASSILAEAFF. As DNA, the CDR3 is TGTGCCAGTAGTATATTAGCTGAAGCTTTCTTT.

The V and J genes are TRBV4-1 and TRBJ1-5; D perhaps matches TRBD1 (6 bases). The CDR3 is 14 amino acids. Germline assignment: CDR1 MGHRA and CDR2 YSYEKL. Trimming left V 3 bases short and J 7 bases short, with 13 bases between. CDR3 loop: CASSQTQGRQPQHF. The CDR3 DNA reads as TGCGCCAGCAGCCAGACACAGGGTCGGCAGCCCCAGCATTTT.

This clone was counted once. The chain employs TRBV15 and TRBJ1-5; a possible D gene is TRBD1 (6 bases). Germline-derived CDR1 and CDR2 are LNHNV and YYDKDF (reference sequence). The CDR3 extends over 14 amino acids. Trimming took 2 bases from V and 6 from J, leaving 11 bases between them. CDR3 DNA sequence: TGTGCCACCAGCAGACCCGAGGGGGGTCAGCCCCAGCATTTT. This translates into CATSRPEGGQPQHF.

This CDR3 is CASSLVRGAGRLNTEAFF. Here the CDR3 DNA reads TGTGCCAGTAGTTTAGTCAGGGGGGCCGGACGACTGAACACTGAAGCTTTCTTT. The chain recombines TRBV19 with TRBJ1-1; 7 bases agree with TRBD1. This CDR3 has 18 amino acids. V dropped 5 bases and J dropped 0; count of bases not matched to a gene: 15. CDR1 is LNHDA and CDR2 is SQIVND in the germline V gene (reference sequence). Together with reference TRBV19 and TRBJ1-1, the CDR3 gives the full variable domain: DGGITQSPKYLFRKEGQNVTLSCEQNLNHDAMYWYRQDPGQGLRLIYYSQIVNDFQKGDIAEGYSVSREKKESFPLTVTSAQKNPTAFYLCASSLVRGAGRLNTEAFFGQGTRLTVV.

The chain is built from TRBV27 and TRBJ1-6; no clear D. Germline values: CDR1 MNHEY, CDR2 SMNVEV (reference sequence). V dropped 7 bases and J dropped 7 bases, with 14 bases sitting between them. This CDR3 has 14 residues. The chain's CDR3 is CASKKSDGNSPLHF. CDR3 DNA: TGTGCCAGCAAAAAGTCGGACGGAAATTCACCCCTCCACTTT.